These T cell receptor beta chains were read from a single sample in a study of blood T cell repertoires in COVID-19. Measured with immunoSEQ multiplex PCR; TCRdb has only the in-frame clones, and not every one. The table includes 350,000 or so clones, 80% to 90% detected once. Sequencing was done on a sample of PBMCs or T cells enriched from blood (not recorded which). The receptors come from a woman aged 40-49 years with acute COVID-19. CDR3s leave out the opening cysteine and the closing phenylalanine or tryptophan. Fields, in order: J gene, D gene, V gene, CDR3 protein. A D gene is named only where the DNA matches it firmly.

j_call: TRBJ2-6
d_call: TRBD1
v_call: TRBV5-6
cdr3_aa: ASSSFDRVLSGANVLT

j_call: TRBJ1-2
d_call: -
v_call: TRBV7-2
cdr3_aa: ASSLNPGNYGYT

j_call: TRBJ1-1
d_call: TRBD1
v_call: TRBV15
cdr3_aa: ATSRGRQGRFDTEAF

j_call: TRBJ1-1
d_call: TRBD1
v_call: TRBV5-4
cdr3_aa: ASSPRPGTGRGTEAF

j_call: TRBJ1-1
d_call: -
v_call: TRBV3-1/TRBV3-2
cdr3_aa: ASSPQGLRQVNTEAF

j_call: TRBJ2-4
d_call: TRBD2
v_call: TRBV5-1
cdr3_aa: ASSGAGVGDIQY

j_call: TRBJ1-3
d_call: TRBD1
v_call: TRBV28
cdr3_aa: ASSSPGGQGDGNTIY

j_call: TRBJ2-3
d_call: -
v_call: TRBV6-5
cdr3_aa: ATNRELADTQY

j_call: TRBJ1-6
d_call: -
v_call: TRBV6-5
cdr3_aa: ASSYGAGKSSPLH

j_call: TRBJ2-1
d_call: TRBD1
v_call: TRBV5-8
cdr3_aa: ASSLVGWDSQPEQF

j_call: TRBJ2-1
d_call: -
v_call: TRBV21-1
cdr3_aa: ASSKADRAGGYEQF

j_call: TRBJ2-3
d_call: TRBD1
v_call: TRBV4-1
cdr3_aa: ASSHGQGLGTDTQY

j_call: TRBJ1-1
d_call: TRBD1
v_call: TRBV6-5
cdr3_aa: ASRSKTGMNTEAF

j_call: TRBJ2-2
d_call: -
v_call: TRBV19
cdr3_aa: ASSTQGGTGELF

j_call: TRBJ1-1
d_call: -
v_call: TRBV7-9
cdr3_aa: ASSPELVYTEAF

j_call: TRBJ1-5
d_call: -
v_call: TRBV2
cdr3_aa: ASSERFSASDSRDQPQH

j_call: TRBJ1-2
d_call: -
v_call: TRBV9
cdr3_aa: ASSVGPDNYGYT

j_call: TRBJ2-7
d_call: TRBD1
v_call: TRBV7-2
cdr3_aa: ASSLAGTVYEQY

j_call: TRBJ2-5
d_call: TRBD2
v_call: TRBV15
cdr3_aa: ATSRGSGGQETQY

j_call: TRBJ1-2
d_call: TRBD1
v_call: TRBV3-1/TRBV3-2
cdr3_aa: ASSQDAAGGRDGYT